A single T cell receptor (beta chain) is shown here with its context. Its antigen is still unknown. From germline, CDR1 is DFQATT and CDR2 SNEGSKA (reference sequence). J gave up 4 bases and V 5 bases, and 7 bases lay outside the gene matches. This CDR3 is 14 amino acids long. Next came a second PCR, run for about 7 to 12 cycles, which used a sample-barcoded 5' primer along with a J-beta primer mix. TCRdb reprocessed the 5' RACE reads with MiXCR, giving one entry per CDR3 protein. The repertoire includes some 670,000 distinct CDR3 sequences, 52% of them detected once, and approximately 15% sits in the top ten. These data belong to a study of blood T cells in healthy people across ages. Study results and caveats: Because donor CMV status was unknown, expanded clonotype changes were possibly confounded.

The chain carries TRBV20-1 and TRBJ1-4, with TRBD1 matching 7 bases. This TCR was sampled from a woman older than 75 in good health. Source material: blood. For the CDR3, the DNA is TGCAGTGCTCCTAGACAGGGACGTAATGAAAAACTGTTTTTT. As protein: CSAPRQGRNEKLFF.